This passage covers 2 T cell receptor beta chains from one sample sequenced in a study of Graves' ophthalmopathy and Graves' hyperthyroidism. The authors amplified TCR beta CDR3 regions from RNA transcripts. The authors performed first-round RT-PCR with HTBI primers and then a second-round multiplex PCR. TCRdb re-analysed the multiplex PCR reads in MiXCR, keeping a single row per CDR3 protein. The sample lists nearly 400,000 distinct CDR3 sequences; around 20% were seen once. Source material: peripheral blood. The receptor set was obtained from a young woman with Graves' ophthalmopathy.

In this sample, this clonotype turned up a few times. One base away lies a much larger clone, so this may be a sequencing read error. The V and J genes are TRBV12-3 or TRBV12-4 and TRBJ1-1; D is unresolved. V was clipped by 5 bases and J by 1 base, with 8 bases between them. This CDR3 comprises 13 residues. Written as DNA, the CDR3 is TGTGCCAGCAGTAGGGCGGAGAACACTGAAGCTTTCTTT. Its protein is CASSRAENTEAFF.

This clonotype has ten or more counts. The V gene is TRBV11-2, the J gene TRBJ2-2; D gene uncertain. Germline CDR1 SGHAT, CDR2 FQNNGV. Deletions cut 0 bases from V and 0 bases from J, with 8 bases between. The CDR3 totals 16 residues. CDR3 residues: CASSLDGSPNTGELFF. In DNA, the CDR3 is TGTGCCAGCAGCTTAGATGGGTCCCCGAACACCGGGGAGCTGTTTTTT.